This TCR beta chain appears in the sequencing data of a study of early T cells in non-severe SARS-CoV-2 infection. Individually, cDNA molecules had unique molecular identifiers attached to them. Each CDR3 protein is one row after TCRdb ran MiXCR on the 5' RACE reads. The repertoire holds over 100,000 distinct CDR3 sequences, approximately 14% seen once, with approximately 6.4% in the top ten. At least ten counts were recorded for this clonotype. The CDR3 is 15 residues long. V lost 0 bases and J 9 bases, leaving 15 bases between the germline ends. Germline V lookup: CDR1 SGHAT, CDR2 FQNNGV. The sequence derives from an adult who was a healthcare worker with PCR-confirmed SARS-CoV-2 infection or an uninfected control (not recorded which). The specimen sequenced was whole blood. This chain links TRBV11-2 with TRBJ2-1; D possibly matches TRBD1 or TRBD2 (5 bases each). The CDR3 region is CASSLDPGGVAEQFF. CDR3 sequence (DNA): TGTGCCAGCAGCTTAGATCCTGGGGGAGTGGCTGAGCAGTTCTTC.